These 19 T cell receptor beta chains originate from one sample sequenced in a study of cytomegalovirus exposure and HLA in healthy donors. The study ran its PCR with 60 Vbeta and 13 Jbeta primers. Assay: immunoSEQ multiplex PCR; the TCRdb copy retains only in-frame clones and omits some. The table records about 150,000 clones, approximately 80% of them present only once. The sequenced material came from PBMCs. These receptor sequences come from a man aged 25 to 45 in good health and CMV-seropositive.

V and J are TRBV5-4 and TRBJ2-5; 8 nucleotides match TRBD2. The J call could be wrong; TRBJ2-7 is a better fit for the DNA end. CDR1 is SGHNT, CDR2 YYREEE, per germline (reference sequence). There are 15 residues in the CDR3. The CDR3 DNA reads TGTGCCAGCAGCTTGGTCGGGGGGGCCTTCAACGAGCAGTACTTC. This sequence encodes CASSLVGGAFNEQYF.

The chain links TRBV19 to TRBJ1-2, with a weak D call TRBD1 (6 bases). CDR3 length equals 12 residues. V lost 8 bases and J 5 bases, leaving 12 bases between the germline ends. The V gene's germline CDR1 is LNHDA and CDR2 SQIVND (reference sequence). The CDR3 is CASLKRGYGYTF. The CDR3, as DNA: TGTGCCAGTCTTAAAAGGGGGTATGGCTACACCTTC.

The chain employs TRBV6-1 and TRBJ1-1, with 12 bases identical to TRBD1. CDR1 MNHNS and CDR2 SASEGT come from the germline V gene. Trimming removed 4 bases from V and 0 bases from J; junction bases left unmatched: 6. The CDR3 runs to 17 residues. The CDR3, as DNA: TGTGCCAGCAGTGGCCGGGACAGGGGGCCGTTGAACACTGAAGCTTTCTTT. As protein: CASSGRDRGPLNTEAFF.

The chain recombines TRBV28 with TRBJ2-7; perhaps TRBD1 as D (6 bases). V gave up 6 bases and J gave up 2 bases, with 17 bases separating them. Germline V CDR1 and CDR2: MDHEN, SYDVKM. This CDR3 contains 15 residues. CDR3 nucleotides: TGTGCCAGCAGCCCGCCCGACCGGGACACCTACGAGCAGTACTTC. Residues: CASSPPDRDTYEQYF.

V is TRBV5-1 and J is TRBJ1-6; 10 bases are shared with TRBD1. V was clipped by 5 bases and J by 6 bases; unmatched bases: 8. Germline loops: CDR1 SGHRS, CDR2 YFSETQ. CDR3 length: 16 residues. The CDR3 DNA follows: TGCGCCAGCAGGGACCCGGGGACAGGGGCTAATTCACCCCTCCACTTT. It codes for CASRDPGTGANSPLHF.

V and J are TRBV25-1 and TRBJ1-1; D not resolved. CDR1 is MGHDK and CDR2 is SYGVNS in the germline V gene. Trimming removed 7 bases from V and 1 base from J, with 10 bases in between. The CDR3 spans 13 residues. The CDR3 nucleotides read TGTGCCAGCAAGAGGGATTCGAACACTGAAGCTTTCTTT. This encodes CASKRDSNTEAFF.

This clone was counted only a few times. This chain uses TRBV14 with TRBJ2-5; TRBD1 might be the D (6 bases). The J call may be in error: the DNA end matches TRBJ2-7 better. The CDR3 is 15 residues long. Germline CDR1 SGHDN, CDR2 FVKESK. CDR3: CASSQDRGIFYEQYF. The DNA for the CDR3 is TGTGCCAGCAGCCAAGACAGGGGTATTTTCTACGAGCAGTACTTC.

The CDR3 DNA sequence: TGTGCCAGCAGTGGCATGTCAGGGGGGACCGGGGAGCTGTTTTTT. It codes for CASSGMSGGTGELFF. The chain joins TRBV28 to TRBJ2-2; TRBD1 is a possible D gene (7 bases). The CDR3 totals 15 residues. In germline, CDR1 is MDHEN, CDR2 SYDVKM. Trimming cost V 5 bases and J 5 bases, with 15 bases left between them.

This clone was seen only once. The chain uses TRBV7-3 and TRBJ2-1; 11 bases match TRBD2. This CDR3 contains 14 residues. With 5 bases clipped from V and 9 bases from J, the junction kept 6 bases outside the gene matches. Germline V gives CDR1 SGHTA, CDR2 FQGTGA. The DNA of the CDR3 is TGTGCCAGCAGCCCCGGACTAGCGGGTGCTGAGCAGTTCTTC. Translated: CASSPGLAGAEQFF.

The V gene is TRBV6-7, the J gene TRBJ1-4, with 7 nucleotides matching TRBD1. TRBV6-7 is labeled an ORF, and its function is uncertain. Unmatched junction bases numbered 7, after V lost 4 bases and J lost 5 bases. This CDR3 spans 15 amino acids. The chain's CDR3 is CASSSYRGRNEKLFF. In DNA form, the CDR3 reads TGTGCCAGCAGTTCCTACAGGGGCCGAAATGAAAAACTGTTTTTT.

The chain carries TRBV9 and TRBJ1-1; 8 bases map to TRBD1. The length of the CDR3 is 13 residues. From germline, CDR1 is SGDLS and CDR2 YYNGEE. Trimming took 2 bases from V and 5 from J; bases not matched to a gene: 2. The CDR3 spells CASSVRGHTEAFF. In DNA, the CDR3 is TGTGCCAGCAGCGTCAGGGGGCATACTGAAGCTTTCTTT.

This clone is a singleton in its sample. Here the CDR3 DNA reads TGTGCCAGCAGTTACGGGACTGGCACTGAAGCTTTCTTT. This gives the protein CASSYGTGTEAFF. The chain is built from TRBV6-6 and TRBJ1-1; TRBD1 is a possible D gene (5 bases). Trimming left V 2 bases short and J 4 bases short, with 8 bases between. The CDR3 contains 13 residues. Germline assignment: CDR1 MNHNY and CDR2 SVGAGI (reference sequence).

This clone was seen a single time. The chain recombines TRBV10-1 with TRBJ2-1; D perhaps matches TRBD2 (6 bases). Trimming shortened V by 2 bases and J by 1 base, and 15 bases separated the two germline ends. Looked up from germline, CDR1 is WNHNN and CDR2 is SYGVQD (reference sequence). CDR3 size: 17 residues. Here the CDR3 DNA reads TGCGCCAGCAGTGAGGGTCTTGCGGGGTGGTCCTACAATGAGCAGTTCTTC. Translation: CASSEGLAGWSYNEQFF.

There are a few counts of this clone. This chain connects TRBV9 to TRBJ2-7, with a tentative D call TRBD1 (6 bases). The CDR3 consists of 13 residues. Looked up from germline, CDR1 is SGDLS and CDR2 is YYNGEE. The V and J ends lost 0 bases and 6 bases respectively, with 10 bases between them. The CDR3 loop reads CASSVGTGSEQYF. For the CDR3, the DNA is TGTGCCAGCAGCGTAGGCACAGGGTCCGAGCAGTACTTC.

The chain has TRBV10-3 and TRBJ2-5; TRBD1 matches 10 bases. Unmatched junction bases numbered 10, after V lost 4 bases and J lost 5 bases. The CDR3 extends over 16 amino acids. Germline V gene lookup returns CDR1 ENHRY and CDR2 SYGVKD. The CDR3 here is CAISAPTGTGAETQYF. The CDR3 DNA sequence: TGTGCCATCAGTGCCCCAACCGGGACAGGGGCCGAGACCCAGTACTTC.

The chain uses TRBV21-1 and TRBJ2-6; the DNA was not used to check the table's D call, TRBD1. TRBV21-1 is given as a pseudogene. CDR3 length equals 18 residues. The CDR3 DNA sequence: TGTGCCAGCAGCAGCCCTCAGACAGGGGGCGATGGGGCCAACGTCCTGACTTTC. Protein sequence: CASSSPQTGGDGANVLTF.

The V gene is TRBV28, the J gene TRBJ1-5, with TRBD1 matching over 7 bases. Germline values: CDR1 MDHEN, CDR2 SYDVKM. Trimming at V came to 3 bases and at J to 2 bases, leaving 16 bases not matched to a gene. This CDR3 is 19 amino acids long. CDR3 DNA sequence: TGTGCCAGCAGTTTTCGGGGCCATGGGACAGACCGTGGCAATCAGCCCCAGCATTTT. Its protein product is CASSFRGHGTDRGNQPQHF.

About this clone: At one of its ends the junction is not consistent with the germline gene, which may arise from a read error. The chain combines TRBV5-4 with TRBJ2-1; D might be TRBD2 (6 bases). This CDR3 has 12 residues. Germline lookup yields CDR1 SGHNT and CDR2 YYREEE (reference sequence). CDR3 DNA sequence: TGTGCCGGCAGCTGGACTAACAATGAGCAGTTCTTC. Amino acids: CAGSWTNNEQFF.

The chain links TRBV27 to TRBJ1-4; no clear D. V was shortened by 2 bases and J by 0 bases, with 4 bases between the two germline ends. Per germline, CDR1 MNHEY and CDR2 SMNVEV (reference sequence). There are 14 residues in the CDR3. The CDR3 sequence is CASSLQATNEKLFF. The DNA for the CDR3 is TGTGCCAGCAGTTTACAGGCAACTAATGAAAAACTGTTTTTT.